This TCR beta chain was captured in a study of T-cell reconstitution after alpha-beta-depleted transplantation in children. Study results and limitations: There were some patients whose high TCRbeta diversity at day 60 came from surviving recipient T cells and thymic progenitors. T-cell numbers and diversity one year post-transplant derived largely from freshly generated T cells. Expanded graft clones, several hundred of them, were reportedly the source of alpha-beta T cells about two months after transplant.

On this clonotype: Its antigen is unidentified.

CDR3 length: 15 residues. J gave up 2 bases and V 5 bases, and 7 bases lay outside the gene matches. Germline-derived CDR1 and CDR2 are SGHTA and FQGNSA. This sample's TCRbeta library carried unique molecular identifier barcodes. Using its own MiXCR run on the PCR reads, TCRdb lists one record per CDR3 protein. The table shows about 78,000 distinct CDR3 sequences, with 11% to 15% occurring only once. The gene calls are TRBV7-2 and TRBJ2-7; 9 positions agree with TRBD2. This sequence was found in a male patient aged 2 to 9 who had a stem cell transplant for acute lymphoblastic leukemia, so the T cells may come from the graft donor. Here the sequenced sample was PBMCs, mostly from graft donor cells, taken 180 days after TCRalphabeta/CD19-depleted stem cell transplant. The CDR3: CASSLRTSVTYEQYF. In DNA form, the CDR3 reads TGTGCCAGCAGCCTAAGGACTAGCGTAACCTACGAGCAGTACTTC.